This passage covers 27 T cell receptor beta chains from one sample sequenced in a study of radiation and T cells in renal cell carcinoma. TCRdb's copy holds only in-frame clones and misses some; the assay was immunoSEQ multiplex PCR. The data contain 100,000 to 150,000 clones, 81% of them singletons. Time point defined: blood 2 weeks post-SBRT. Treatment reported: 15 Gy SBRT to primary tumor, nephrectomy 4 weeks later. The source was blood, collected from a patient whose treatment included radiotherapy and nephrectomy. These receptors came from a man aged 45 to 65 with renal cell carcinoma.

J is TRBJ2-7 and V is TRBV21-1; the listed D gene, TRBD1, was not tested against the DNA. TRBV21-1 is termed a pseudogene. This CDR3 spans 16 amino acids. The CDR3 DNA sequence: TGTGCCAGCAGCAAAGGAACCGGGACAGGGAAGGACGAGCAGTACTTC. The encoded protein is CASSKGTGTGKDEQYF.

This clone was recorded a few times. The chain has TRBV28 and TRBJ1-2; 7 nucleotides agree with TRBD1. V trimming: 6 bases; J trimming: 4 bases; junction bases outside the gene matches: 11. The CDR3 covers 15 residues. CDR1 is MDHEN and CDR2 is SYDVKM in the germline V gene. The CDR3 DNA reads TGTGCCAGCAGGGCAGGGGGACGTGCATCCTATGGCTACACCTTC. It is translated as CASRAGGRASYGYTF.

The chain joins TRBV15 to TRBJ2-1; D not certain. V was pared by 4 bases and J by 10 bases, with 17 bases between. CDR3 size: 14 residues. Germline lookup yields CDR1 LNHNV and CDR2 YYDKDF (reference sequence). This CDR3 is CATSINRASEEQFF. CDR3 DNA: TGTGCCACCAGCATCAACCGGGCGTCCGAGGAGCAGTTCTTC.

This chain connects TRBV18 to TRBJ1-2, with D possibly TRBD1 on 5 matching bases. V was shortened by 4 bases and J by 3 bases, with 15 bases between the two germline ends. The CDR3 has 15 residues. Germline loops: CDR1 KGHSH, CDR2 LQKENI. The CDR3 here is CASSQPDGDYYGYTF. CDR3 DNA sequence: TGTGCCAGCTCACAACCGGACGGGGACTACTATGGCTACACCTTC. Filled out from reference TRBV18 and TRBJ1-2, the complete variable domain reads NAGVMQNPRHLVRRRGQEARLRCSPMKGHSHVYWYRQLPEEGLKFMVYLQKENIIDESGMPKERFSAEFPKEGPSILRIQQVVRGDSAAYFCASSQPDGDYYGYTFGSGTRLTVV.

This sequence joins TRBV30 and TRBJ1-2; 8 nucleotides agree with TRBD1. There are 14 residues in the CDR3. J lost 2 bases, V lost 4 bases, and 6 bases had no gene match. Germline CDR1 is GTSNPN and CDR2 is SVGIG (reference sequence). CDR3 amino acids: CAWTRTGLNYGYTF. The CDR3 DNA is TGTGCCTGGACTAGGACAGGGCTAAACTATGGCTACACCTTC.

The rearrangement links TRBV5-4 to TRBJ2-2, with 7 bases matching TRBD1. The germline CDR1 and CDR2 sequences are SGHNT and YYREEE (reference sequence). Unmatched junction bases numbered 6, after V lost 3 bases and J lost 1 base. This CDR3 region has 16 residues. CDR3 DNA: TGTGCCAGCAGCTCCGAGACAGGGCTGAACACCGGGGAGCTGTTTTTT. Protein product: CASSSETGLNTGELFF.

The chain recombines TRBV18 with TRBJ2-3; D may be TRBD1 (6 bases). Germline loops: CDR1 KGHSH, CDR2 LQKENI. This CDR3 spans 12 amino acids. The V end lost 10 bases, the J end lost 1 base, and 9 bases lay between the germline ends. In nucleotides, the CDR3 is TGTGCCACCCGACAGGGCACAGATACGCAGTATTTT. Protein sequence: CATRQGTDTQYF.

This rearrangement joins TRBV29-1 to TRBJ2-1; D is undetermined. CDR3 length: 13 amino acids. V lost 0 bases, J lost 3 bases, and 6 bases lay in between. In germline, CDR1 is SQVTM, CDR2 ANQGSEA. CDR3 nucleotide sequence: TGCAGCGTTGAAGATCACCTCTACAATGAGCAGTTCTTC. Translating it yields CSVEDHLYNEQFF.

This clone has just a few counts. The gene calls are TRBV5-4 and TRBJ1-4; no clear D. V was clipped by 4 bases and J by 7 bases, with 14 bases between them. The germline CDR1 and CDR2 sequences are SGHNT and YYREEE (reference sequence). The CDR3 has 14 residues. CDR3 in amino acids: CASSPKTDGEKLFF. The CDR3 bases are TGTGCCAGCAGCCCCAAAACAGATGGTGAAAAACTGTTTTTT.

The chain links TRBV6-5 to TRBJ1-5, with TRBD1 matching over 7 bases. V lost 6 bases, J lost 3 bases, and 8 bases stayed unmatched. The CDR3 covers 15 residues. The germline gives CDR1 MNHEY, CDR2 SVGAGI. CDR3 protein: CASSRDSGNNQPQHF. The CDR3 DNA follows: TGTGCCAGCAGCCGGGACAGTGGTAACAATCAGCCCCAGCATTTT.

CDR3 sequence: CASTTGGDGNTEAFF. In DNA form, the CDR3 reads TGTGCCAGCACCACCGGAGGCGACGGGAACACTGAAGCTTTCTTT. V is TRBV27 and J is TRBJ1-1, with no clear D. Between the trimmed V and J ends, which lost 7 bases and 1 base, there was a span of 16 bases. The CDR3 sequence is 15 residues long. The germline V gene encodes CDR1 MNHEY and CDR2 SMNVEV (reference sequence).

The V gene is TRBV27, the J gene TRBJ2-5; 10 bases agree with TRBD2. The germline V gene encodes CDR1 MNHEY and CDR2 SMNVEV (reference sequence). The CDR3 contains 17 residues. V lost 2 bases and J lost 2; bases outside the gene matches: 8. Here the CDR3 DNA reads TGTGCCAGCAGTTTAAGGGAAACACTAGCGGGGCAAGAGACCCAGTACTTC. The encoded protein is CASSLRETLAGQETQYF.

This sequence joins TRBV18 and TRBJ1-3, with D possibly matching TRBD1 (5 bases). V lost 6 bases to trimming and J lost 1 base, with 16 bases between them. The CDR3 is made up of 16 amino acids. The germline gives CDR1 KGHSH, CDR2 LQKENI. This chain's CDR3 is CASSPGGAQSGNTIYF. The CDR3, as DNA: TGTGCCAGCTCCCCAGGAGGGGCCCAATCTGGAAACACCATATATTTT.

Only one count was recorded for this clone. The V gene is TRBV2, the J gene TRBJ2-1, with a possible D match to TRBD2 (6 bases). The CDR3 has 20 amino acids. CDR1 SNHLY and CDR2 FYNNEI come from the germline V gene. Trimming stripped 8 bases from V and 4 bases from J, with 33 bases between. The CDR3 DNA reads TGTGCCAGCGGTAAAGCCGGGAGATCGAAACCCCCCCAAACTTACAATGAGCAGTTCTTC. As protein: CASGKAGRSKPPQTYNEQFF.

The chain employs TRBV5-1 and TRBJ2-5, with 7 positions matching TRBD1. This CDR3 is 16 amino acids long. Per the germline V gene, CDR1 is SGHRS and CDR2 is YFSETQ. After removal of 2 bases from V and 1 base from J, the junction contained 8 bases not matched to a gene. The chain's CDR3 is CASSFGGQPLQETQYF. The CDR3, as DNA: TGCGCCAGCAGCTTTGGGGGACAGCCACTCCAAGAGACCCAGTACTTC.

The V gene is TRBV7-8, the J gene TRBJ2-2, with 9 nucleotides matching TRBD2. CDR3 size: 13 residues. The ends lost 5 bases at V and 8 bases at J; junction bases unmatched: 3. Germline loops: CDR1 SGHVS, CDR2 FQNEAQ. The CDR3, as DNA: TGTGCCAGCAGCCAGCGGGGGGATGGGGAGCTGTTTTTT. Translating it yields CASSQRGDGELFF.

V usage is TRBV7-8 and J usage is TRBJ1-4; 7 positions agree with TRBD1. Per the germline V gene, CDR1 is SGHVS and CDR2 is FQNEAQ. V was clipped by 1 base and J by 8 bases; unmatched bases: 10. CDR3 length: 16 amino acids. CDR3 sequence (DNA): TGTGCCAGCAGCTTAGGAGCCTCGACAGGGAGAGAAAAACTGTTTTTT. Translated: CASSLGASTGREKLFF. The variable domain in full, completed from reference TRBV7-8 and TRBJ1-4, reads GAGVSQSPRYKVAKRGQDVALRCDPISGHVSLFWYQQALGQGPEFLTYFQNEAQLDKSGLPSDRFFAERPEGSVSTLKIQRTQQEDSAVYLCASSLGASTGREKLFFGSGTQLSVL.

Regarding this clone: Sequence at one end of the junction differs from germline and may be a read error. The CDR3 loop is CASRDRQINTGELFF. CDR3 nucleotides: TGTGCCAGCCGTGACAGGCAAATTAACACCGGGGAGCTGTTTTTT. The gene calls are TRBV2 and TRBJ2-2, with D maybe TRBD1 (6 bases). CDR3 size: 15 residues. Germline CDR1 is SNHLY and CDR2 is FYNNEI.

This clone came up once. The chain employs TRBV11-1 and TRBJ2-3; TRBD2 might be the D (6 bases). The CDR3 contains 17 residues. V lost 5 bases and J 0 bases, leaving 18 bases between the germline ends. Germline V gives CDR1 SGHAT, CDR2 FQDESV (reference sequence). In DNA form, the CDR3 reads TGTGCCAGCAGCCCACGTAGGATGGGGGGTAGCACAGATACGCAGTATTTT. It encodes CASSPRRMGGSTDTQYF. The whole variable domain, filled in from reference TRBV11-1 and TRBJ2-3, reads EAEVAQSPRYKITEKSQAVAFWCDPISGHATLYWYRQILGQGPELLVQFQDESVVDDSQLPKDRFSAERLKGVDSTLKIQPAELGDSAMYLCASSPRRMGGSTDTQYFGPGTRLTVL.

The V gene is TRBV6-5, the J gene TRBJ2-1, with a tentative D call TRBD2 (6 bases). The CDR3 runs 15 residues. Germline V gene sequence: CDR1 MNHEY, CDR2 SVGAGI. The V gene lost 9 bases and the J gene lost 2 bases, with 17 bases spanning the gap. CDR3 sequence (DNA): TGTGCCAGTTCACTCGCTAGCGCCGCCTACAATGAGCAGTTCTTC. As protein: CASSLASAAYNEQFF.

The rearrangement uses TRBV29-1 and TRBJ1-1; the D is unclear. Per germline, CDR1 SQVTM and CDR2 ANQGSEA. V dropped 3 bases and J dropped 0 bases, with 8 bases sitting between them. The CDR3 has 13 amino acids. The CDR3: CSVDRSMNTEAFF. In DNA, the CDR3 is TGCAGCGTTGATAGATCCATGAACACTGAAGCTTTCTTT.

V gene TRBV30 combines with J gene TRBJ2-7; D call uncertain. The CDR3 has 13 amino acids. CDR1 GTSNPN and CDR2 SVGIG come from the germline V gene (reference sequence). Trimming shortened V by 2 bases and J by 5 bases, and 13 bases separated the two germline ends. The DNA for the CDR3 is TGTGCCTGGAGTCGTCCGGGTTTCGACGAGCAGTACTTC. Its protein product is CAWSRPGFDEQYF.

This chain joins TRBV30 and TRBJ2-3, with D tentatively TRBD2 (6 bases). From germline, CDR1 is GTSNPN and CDR2 SVGIG (reference sequence). Trimming pared 7 bases from V and 4 bases from J, leaving 21 bases between. This CDR3 is 15 amino acids long. The CDR3 bases are TGTGCCTCTCAATTCGGGGGAAGCAATGCAGATACGCAGTATTTT. Residues: CASQFGGSNADTQYF.

This clone was detected a few times. This chain links TRBV28 with TRBJ1-1; no definite D call. Between the trimmed V and J ends, which lost 8 bases and 0 bases, there was a span of 7 bases. Germline V gene lookup returns CDR1 MDHEN and CDR2 SYDVKM. The CDR3 totals 12 residues. Written as DNA, the CDR3 is TGTGCCAGCTACGATCTGAACACTGAAGCTTTCTTT. Its translation: CASYDLNTEAFF.

This chain connects TRBV7-8 to TRBJ1-1; unclear D gene. V was cut by 8 bases and J by 7 bases, with 8 bases left in between. The CDR3 sequence is 10 residues long. Germline V CDR1 and CDR2: SGHVS, FQNEAQ. CDR3 amino acids: CASGENEAFF. The CDR3 DNA reads as TGTGCCAGCGGCGAGAATGAAGCTTTCTTT.

The chain has TRBV5-1 and TRBJ2-7; D not certain. The CDR3 totals 14 residues. CDR1 is SGHRS, CDR2 YFSETQ, per germline. Trimming left V 2 bases short and J 2 bases short, with 11 bases between. The CDR3, as DNA: TGCGCCAGCAGCTTCGACATTCTCACCTACGAGCAGTACTTC. Its translation: CASSFDILTYEQYF.

V and J are TRBV18 and TRBJ1-4; D might be TRBD1 (6 bases). Trimming pared 5 bases from V and 1 base from J, leaving 11 bases between. The germline CDR1 and CDR2 sequences are KGHSH and LQKENI. This CDR3 has 15 residues. For the CDR3, the DNA is TGTGCCAGCTCATCGGAACAGGGAACTAATGAAAAACTGTTTTTT. Residues: CASSSEQGTNEKLFF.